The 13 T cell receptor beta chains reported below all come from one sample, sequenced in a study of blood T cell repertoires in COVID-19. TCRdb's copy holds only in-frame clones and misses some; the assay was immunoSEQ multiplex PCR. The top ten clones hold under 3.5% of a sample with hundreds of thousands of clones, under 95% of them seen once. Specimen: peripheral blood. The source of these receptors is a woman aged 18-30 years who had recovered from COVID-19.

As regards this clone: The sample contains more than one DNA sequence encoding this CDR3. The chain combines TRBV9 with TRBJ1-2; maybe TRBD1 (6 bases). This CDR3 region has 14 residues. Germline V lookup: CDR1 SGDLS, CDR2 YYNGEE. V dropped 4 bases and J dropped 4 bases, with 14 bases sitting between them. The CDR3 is CASSIGGGGYGYTF. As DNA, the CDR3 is TGTGCCAGCAGCATCGGGGGCGGGGGCTATGGCTACACCTTC.

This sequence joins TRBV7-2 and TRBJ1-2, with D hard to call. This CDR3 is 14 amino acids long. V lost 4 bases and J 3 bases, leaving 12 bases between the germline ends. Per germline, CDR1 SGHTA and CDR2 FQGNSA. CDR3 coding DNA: TGTGCCAGCAGCTACTCTAGGTTGGACTATGGCTACACCTTC. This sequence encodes CASSYSRLDYGYTF.

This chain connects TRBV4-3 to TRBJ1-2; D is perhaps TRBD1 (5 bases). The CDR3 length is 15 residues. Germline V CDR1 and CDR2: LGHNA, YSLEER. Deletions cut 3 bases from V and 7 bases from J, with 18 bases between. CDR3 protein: CASSQDYRYSGGYTF. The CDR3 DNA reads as TGCGCCAGCAGCCAGGACTACAGGTATTCAGGTGGCTACACCTTC.

The CDR3 nucleotides are TGTGCCATCAGTGAGTCGACTCGGGCTTTCTTT. It yields the protein CAISESTRAFF. V is TRBV10-3 and J is TRBJ1-1; D remains unclear. CDR1 and CDR2 from the germline V gene are ENHRY and SYGVKD. The CDR3 has 11 amino acids. Deletions cut 0 bases from V and 11 bases from J, with 7 bases between.

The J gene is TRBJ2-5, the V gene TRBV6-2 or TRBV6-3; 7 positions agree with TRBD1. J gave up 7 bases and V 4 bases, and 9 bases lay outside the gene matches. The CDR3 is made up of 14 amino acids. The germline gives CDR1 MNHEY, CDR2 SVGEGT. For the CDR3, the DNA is TGTGCCAGCAGTTTCCAATACAGGGGCGTGACCCAGTACTTC. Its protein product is CASSFQYRGVTQYF.

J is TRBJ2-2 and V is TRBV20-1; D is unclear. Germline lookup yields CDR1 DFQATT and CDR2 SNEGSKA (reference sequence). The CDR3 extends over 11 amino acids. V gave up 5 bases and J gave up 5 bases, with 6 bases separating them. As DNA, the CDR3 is TGCAGTGCTGAGAAAACCGGGGAGCTGTTTTTT. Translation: CSAEKTGELFF.

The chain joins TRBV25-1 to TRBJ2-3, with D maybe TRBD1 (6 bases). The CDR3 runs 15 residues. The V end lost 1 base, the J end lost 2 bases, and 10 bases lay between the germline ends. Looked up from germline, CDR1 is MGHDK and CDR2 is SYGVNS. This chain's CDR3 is CASSESGDPTDTQYF. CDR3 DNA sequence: TGTGCCAGCAGTGAATCAGGGGATCCCACAGATACGCAGTATTTT.

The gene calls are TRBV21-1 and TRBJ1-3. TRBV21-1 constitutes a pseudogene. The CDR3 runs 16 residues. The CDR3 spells CASSKVPGRSGNTIYF. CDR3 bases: TGTGCCAGCAGCAAAGTTCCGGGAAGATCTGGAAACACCATATATTTT.

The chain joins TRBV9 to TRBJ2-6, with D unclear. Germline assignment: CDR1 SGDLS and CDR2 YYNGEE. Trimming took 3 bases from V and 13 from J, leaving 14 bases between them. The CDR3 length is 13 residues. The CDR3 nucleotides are TGTGCCAGCAGCGCAGAATCTCTGTCGGTCCTGACTTTC. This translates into CASSAESLSVLTF.

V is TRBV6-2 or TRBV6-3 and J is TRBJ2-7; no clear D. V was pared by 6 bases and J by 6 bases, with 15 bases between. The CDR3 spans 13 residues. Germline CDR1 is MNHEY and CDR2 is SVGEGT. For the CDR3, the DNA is TGTGCCAGCAGCCTCTCTCTTCGGTCCGAGCAGTACGTC. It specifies CASSLSLRSEQYV.

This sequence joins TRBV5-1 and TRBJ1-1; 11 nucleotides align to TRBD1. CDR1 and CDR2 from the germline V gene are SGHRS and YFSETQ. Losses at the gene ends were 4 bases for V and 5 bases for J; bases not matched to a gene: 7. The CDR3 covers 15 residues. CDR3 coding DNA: TGCGCCAGCAGCCTGGCCGGGACAGGGGGGACTGAAGCTTTCTTT. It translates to CASSLAGTGGTEAFF. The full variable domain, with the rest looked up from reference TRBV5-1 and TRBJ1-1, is KAGVTQTPRYLIKTRGQQVTLSCSPISGHRSVSWYQQTPGQGLQFLFEYFSETQRNKGNFPGRFSGRQFSNSRSEMNVSTLELGDSALYLCASSLAGTGGTEAFFGQGTRLTVV.

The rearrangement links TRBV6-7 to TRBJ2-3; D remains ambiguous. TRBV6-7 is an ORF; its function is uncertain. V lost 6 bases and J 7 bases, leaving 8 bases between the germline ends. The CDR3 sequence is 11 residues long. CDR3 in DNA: TGTGCCAGCAGCTCCGCGTATACGCAGTATTTT. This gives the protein CASSSAYTQYF.

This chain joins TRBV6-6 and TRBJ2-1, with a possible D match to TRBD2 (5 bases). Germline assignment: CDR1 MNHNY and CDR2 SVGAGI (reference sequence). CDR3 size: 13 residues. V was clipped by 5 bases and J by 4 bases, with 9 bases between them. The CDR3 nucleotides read TGTGCCAGCAGTAGGCCGGGGTACAATGAGCAGTTCTTC. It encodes CASSRPGYNEQFF.